This T cell receptor beta chain was recovered during a study of blood T cell repertoires in COVID-19. This clone was detected ten times or more. Study processing details: Reference gene primer amplification in the assay estimated nucleated cell counts. The table came from immunoSEQ multiplex PCR; TCRdb's copy has only in-frame clones and leaves some out. Clone size and V and J calls were adopted from that table, with D and trimming inferred from the DNA. Found here are around 250,000 clones, 80% to 90% of them singletons; the top ten hold 2.5% to 4%. Participants were placed into cohorts based on the clinical history they reported. Exposed participants came across a COVID-19 case within 2 weeks before study entry. This CDR3 is 14 amino acids long. The germline gives CDR1 ENHRY, CDR2 SYGVKD. The V end lost 6 bases, the J end lost 1 base, and 12 bases lay between the germline ends.

Material for sequencing was PBMCs or T cells enriched from blood (not recorded which). This receptor was obtained from a woman in her 40s who had been exposed to COVID-19. The chain has TRBV10-3 and TRBJ1-1, with D possibly being TRBD1 (6 bases). CDR3 sequence (DNA): TGTGCCATCAGATCGACAGGATCGAACACTGAAGCTTTCTTT. Protein sequence: CAIRSTGSNTEAFF.